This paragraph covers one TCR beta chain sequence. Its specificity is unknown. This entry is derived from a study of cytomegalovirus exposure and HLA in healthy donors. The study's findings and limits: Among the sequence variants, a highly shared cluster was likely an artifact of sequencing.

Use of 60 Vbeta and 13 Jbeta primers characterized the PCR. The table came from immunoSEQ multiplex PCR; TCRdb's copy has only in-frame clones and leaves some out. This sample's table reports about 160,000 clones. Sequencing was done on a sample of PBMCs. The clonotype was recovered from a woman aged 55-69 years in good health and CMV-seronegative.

CDR3: CASSLGTGPYEQYF. The CDR3 region has the DNA TGTGCCAGCAGCTTAGGGACAGGACCCTACGAGCAGTACTTC. The gene calls are TRBV7-2 and TRBJ2-7, with 7 bases aligning to TRBD1. The junction had 2 bases not matched to a gene; V was cut back by 1 base and J by 2 bases. Germline V lookup: CDR1 SGHTA, CDR2 FQGNSA. The CDR3 sequence is 14 residues long.